The 26 T cell receptor beta chains in this list originate from one sample, sequenced in a study of vaccination effects on CD4 cells after COVID-19. Their antigens remain unidentified. CD4+ T cells were isolated after less than 12 days of culture. Sometime from March through December 2020, the person acquired a SARS-CoV-2 infection that PCR confirmed. Each participant received a vaccine that was either BNT162b2 or mRNA-1273, given as two doses. The table came from immunoSEQ multiplex PCR; TCRdb's copy has only in-frame clones and leaves some out. The sample lists roughly 35,000 clones, roughly 80% seen once, with around 7% in the top ten. Sequencing was performed on CD4+ T cells from PBMCs cultured without peptide, taken after COVID-19 vaccination. Every receptor here comes from a human donor who had a prior SARS-CoV-2 infection.

With regard to this clone: Mismatch with germline at one junction end may stem from a read error. V usage is TRBV5-1 and J usage is TRBJ2-7, with D maybe TRBD2 (5 bases). The CDR3 runs 14 residues. The V gene's germline CDR1 is SGHRS and CDR2 YFSETQ. In DNA, the CDR3 is TGCGCCAGCAGCTTGGATCCTAGCTCCCACGAGCAGTACTTC. It is translated as CASSLDPSSHEQYF.

The rearrangement links TRBV5-4 to TRBJ2-3; D perhaps matches TRBD1 (5 bases). Trimming stripped 2 bases from V and 4 bases from J, with 14 bases between. The CDR3 extends over 15 amino acids. The germline V gene has CDR1 SGHNT and CDR2 YYREEE (reference sequence). The CDR3 loop reads CASSFGRVAADTQYF. CDR3 nucleotide sequence: TGTGCCAGCAGCTTCGGCAGGGTAGCCGCAGATACGCAGTATTTT.

The chain links TRBV2 to TRBJ2-3; 7 bases are shared with TRBD1. The V gene's germline CDR1 is SNHLY and CDR2 FYNNEI. The CDR3 is 14 residues long. V trimming: 7 bases; J trimming: 2 bases; junction bases outside the gene matches: 6. Written as DNA, the CDR3 is TGTGCCAGCATTCGACAGGGTTACACAGATACGCAGTATTTT. Translation: CASIRQGYTDTQYF.

The chain combines TRBV7-2 with TRBJ1-1; D uncertain. Trimming removed 1 base from V and 2 bases from J, with 8 bases in between. The CDR3 extends over 14 amino acids. CDR1 is SGHTA, CDR2 FQGNSA, per germline. Written as DNA, the CDR3 is TGTGCCAGCAGCTTAGGTCCCGCAAACACTGAAGCTTTCTTT. Amino acids: CASSLGPANTEAFF.

J is TRBJ2-3 and V is TRBV7-3; 9 nucleotides line up with TRBD2. V was clipped by 5 bases and J by 6 bases; unmatched bases: 6. There are 14 residues in the CDR3. Germline V gene data show CDR1 as SGHTA and CDR2 as FQGTGA. In nucleotides, the CDR3 is TGTGCCAGCAGCCCGGGACTAGCTTCCGATACGCAGTATTTT. This codes for CASSPGLASDTQYF.

The CDR3 sequence is CASSQVTGVFYGYTF. CDR3 sequence (DNA): TGTGCCAGCAGCCAAGTAACAGGGGTTTTCTATGGCTACACCTTC. V usage is TRBV5-6 and J usage is TRBJ1-2; 7 bases map to TRBD1. The CDR3 totals 15 residues. V lost 4 bases to trimming and J lost 4 bases; unmatched junction nucleotides: 10. CDR1 and CDR2 from the germline V gene are SGHDT and YYEEEE.

V usage is TRBV5-4 and J usage is TRBJ2-3; 11 bases agree with TRBD2. The J segment lost 3 bases and the V segment lost 4 bases, leaving 10 bases of the junction unmatched. The CDR3 sequence is 17 residues long. CDR1 SGHNT and CDR2 YYREEE come from the germline V gene (reference sequence). The CDR3 loop is CASSKRLAGGGTDTQYF. In DNA, the CDR3 is TGTGCCAGCAGCAAGCGATTAGCGGGGGGGGGAACAGATACGCAGTATTTT.

V and J are TRBV20-1 and TRBJ1-2; tentatively, D is TRBD1 (6 bases). The CDR3 is 11 residues long. CDR1 is DFQATT, CDR2 SNEGSKA, per germline (reference sequence). This CDR3 reads CMSQGMNGYTF. In DNA, the CDR3 is TGCATGTCACAGGGTATGAATGGCTACACCTTC.

The chain links TRBV7-9 to TRBJ2-3; D is possibly TRBD1 (5 bases). V lost 5 bases and J lost 9, with 24 bases in between. Germline lookup yields CDR1 SEHNR and CDR2 FQNEAQ (reference sequence). This CDR3 has 16 amino acids. CDR3 protein: CASSQGDPGYSGTQYF. Written as DNA, the CDR3 is TGTGCCAGCAGCCAAGGGGATCCAGGGTACAGTGGGACGCAGTATTTT. The full variable domain, its missing parts supplied by reference TRBV7-9 and TRBJ2-3, is DTGVSQNPRHKITKRGQNVTFRCDPISEHNRLYWYRQTLGQGPEFLTYFQNEAQLEKSRLLSDRFSAERPKGSFSTLEIQRTEQGDSAMYLCASSQGDPGYSGTQYFGPGTRLTVL.

The chain has TRBV7-3 and TRBJ2-5; 9 nucleotides align to TRBD2. Germline CDR1 SGHTA, CDR2 FQGTGA. The CDR3 totals 14 residues. Trimming removed 4 bases from V and 5 bases from J; junction bases left unmatched: 5. CDR3 in amino acids: CASSSRGRGETQYF. CDR3 bases: TGTGCCAGCAGCTCTCGCGGGAGGGGGGAGACCCAGTACTTC.

The rearrangement links TRBV6-5 to TRBJ2-7, with 7 nucleotides matching TRBD1. The CDR3 is 14 amino acids. Germline CDR1 reads MNHEY; CDR2 reads SVGAGI. V lost 8 bases to trimming and J lost 6 bases; unmatched junction nucleotides: 13. The CDR3: CASARTGRVGEQYF. CDR3 sequence (DNA): TGTGCCAGCGCCCGGACAGGCAGGGTGGGCGAGCAGTACTTC.

This clone was observed a handful of times. The CDR3 here is CASSDPSPLRWEFF. The CDR3 coding sequence is TGTGCCAGCAGTGATCCCAGCCCCCTCCGGTGGGAGTTCTTC. The V and J genes are TRBV2 and TRBJ2-1; D remains unclear. Trimming cost V 3 bases and J 14 bases, with 20 bases left between them. This CDR3 is built from 14 residues. The germline V gene encodes CDR1 SNHLY and CDR2 FYNNEI.

The chain is built from TRBV6-5 and TRBJ1-1; D not resolved. Germline V gene data show CDR1 as MNHEY and CDR2 as SVGAGI. This CDR3 spans 13 amino acids. V was clipped by 4 bases and J by 8 bases, with 14 bases between them. CDR3 DNA: TGTGCCAGCAGTTGGGAAGGTACTAGGGAAGCTTTCTTT. Its translation is CASSWEGTREAFF.

This clone was detected once. CDR3 loop: CASSQAGPTDTQYF. The CDR3 region has the DNA TGTGCCAGCAGCCAAGCGGGGCCGACAGATACGCAGTATTTT. The chain joins TRBV27 to TRBJ2-3; the match to TRBD2 covers 7 bases. The CDR3 runs 14 residues. Germline V gene sequence: CDR1 MNHEY, CDR2 SMNVEV (reference sequence). The ends lost 6 bases at V and 3 bases at J; junction bases unmatched: 6.

This chain joins TRBV20-1 and TRBJ2-3; a possible D gene is TRBD2 (7 bases). With 6 bases removed from V and 0 bases from J, the gap between germline ends came to 19 bases. CDR1 and CDR2 (germline): DFQATT, SNEGSKA (reference sequence). This CDR3 is 16 amino acids long. The CDR3 sequence is CSASGGAESSTDTQYF. The CDR3 DNA sequence: TGCAGTGCCAGTGGGGGGGCTGAGTCTAGCACAGATACGCAGTATTTT.

The sample holds a few counts of this clone. The gene calls are TRBV4-2 and TRBJ2-5; 14 bases fit TRBD2. Losses at the gene ends were 2 bases for V and 5 bases for J; bases not matched to a gene: 10. In germline, CDR1 is LGHNA, CDR2 YNFKEQ. The CDR3 is 18 residues long. The CDR3 loop is CASSQSGRTSGGRETQYF. The CDR3 DNA follows: TGTGCCAGCAGCCAAAGTGGCCGGACTAGCGGGGGGAGGGAGACCCAGTACTTC.

This clone was detected once. V is TRBV24-1 and J is TRBJ2-3; D is ambiguous. This CDR3 has 13 amino acids. V gave up 9 bases and J gave up 1 base, with 10 bases separating them. Germline values: CDR1 KGHDR, CDR2 SFDVKD. In DNA form, the CDR3 reads TGTGCCACCGGTTTTTCTGGCACAGATACGCAGTATTTT. This codes for CATGFSGTDTQYF.

V is TRBV6-5 and J is TRBJ1-5, with 7 bases matching TRBD1. From germline, CDR1 is MNHEY and CDR2 SVGAGI. This CDR3 comprises 13 residues. Trimming took 7 bases from V and 9 from J; bases not matched to a gene: 9. The CDR3 sequence is CASNGQASGPQHF. The DNA for the CDR3 is TGTGCCAGCAATGGACAGGCCAGCGGGCCCCAGCATTTT.

This sequence joins TRBV7-8 and TRBJ1-3; D might be TRBD1 (5 bases). Germline lookup yields CDR1 SGHVS and CDR2 FQNEAQ. The V gene lost 2 bases and the J gene lost 3 bases, with 20 bases spanning the gap. This CDR3 region has 18 residues. The CDR3 loop is CASSLLGQGVLFGNTIYF. The CDR3 DNA reads TGTGCCAGCAGCTTATTGGGGCAGGGCGTCCTCTTTGGAAACACCATATATTTT.

The chain combines TRBV24-1 with TRBJ1-4; tentatively, D is TRBD1 (5 bases). V dropped 3 bases and J dropped 1 base, with 17 bases sitting between them. Germline assignment: CDR1 KGHDR and CDR2 SFDVKD. This CDR3 is 18 amino acids long. CDR3 sequence (DNA): TGTGCCACCAGTGATCTGGACGGGGGTACTGGAACTAATGAAAAACTGTTTTTT. It is translated as CATSDLDGGTGTNEKLFF.

The chain couples TRBV7-6 to TRBJ1-2; 10 bases line up with TRBD1. The germline gives CDR1 SGHVS, CDR2 FNYEAQ. This CDR3 has 15 amino acids. Losses at the gene ends were 4 bases for V and 8 bases for J; bases not matched to a gene: 10. The chain's CDR3 is CASSSKPGQGFGYTF. The CDR3 region has the DNA TGTGCCAGCAGCTCTAAACCGGGACAGGGGTTCGGCTACACCTTC.

This clone appeared a single time. Other DNA sequences in the sample encode the same CDR3. In nucleotides, the CDR3 is TGTGCCAGCTCACCCCCCAGCTCCTACGAGCAGTACTTC. Its protein is CASSPPSSYEQYF. This chain joins TRBV18 and TRBJ2-7; D is undetermined. Per germline, CDR1 KGHSH and CDR2 LQKENI. V shed 3 bases and J shed 0 bases, with 6 bases lying between them. The CDR3 spans 13 residues.

J is TRBJ1-5 and V is TRBV18; no reliable D call. Trimming removed 6 bases from V and 0 bases from J, with 12 bases in between. Germline V gene sequence: CDR1 KGHSH, CDR2 LQKENI. This CDR3 spans 15 amino acids. The CDR3: CASSIDGYSNQPQHF. The CDR3 nucleotides are TGTGCCAGCTCGATCGACGGATATAGCAATCAGCCCCAGCATTTT.

The rearrangement links TRBV5-4 to TRBJ2-3; a weak D match, TRBD2 (5 bases). Trimming cost V 0 bases and J 6 bases, with 11 bases left between them. This CDR3 is 14 amino acids long. Germline V gene lookup returns CDR1 SGHNT and CDR2 YYREEE (reference sequence). The CDR3 region has the DNA TGTGCCAGCAGCTTGGCCGTGCGGGTGGATACGCAGTATTTT. It is translated as CASSLAVRVDTQYF.

The sample holds a few counts of this clone. The gene calls are TRBV7-9 and TRBJ2-7, with a weak D call TRBD2 (6 bases). This CDR3 region has 15 residues. Per germline, CDR1 SEHNR and CDR2 FQNEAQ (reference sequence). V lost 7 bases to trimming and J lost 1 base, with 17 bases between them. CDR3 sequence reads: CASTSAGLISYEQYF. DNA for the CDR3: TGTGCCAGCACCTCGGCGGGACTCATATCCTACGAGCAGTACTTC.

This sequence joins TRBV5-8 and TRBJ2-7, with D perhaps TRBD1 (6 bases). Between the trimmed V and J ends, which lost 4 bases and 4 bases, there was a span of 12 bases. This CDR3 has 13 amino acids. Germline-derived CDR1 and CDR2 are SGHTS and YDEGEE. CDR3 protein: CASSTRGGYEQYF. The CDR3 DNA sequence: TGTGCCAGCAGCACCCGAGGGGGTTACGAGCAGTACTTC.